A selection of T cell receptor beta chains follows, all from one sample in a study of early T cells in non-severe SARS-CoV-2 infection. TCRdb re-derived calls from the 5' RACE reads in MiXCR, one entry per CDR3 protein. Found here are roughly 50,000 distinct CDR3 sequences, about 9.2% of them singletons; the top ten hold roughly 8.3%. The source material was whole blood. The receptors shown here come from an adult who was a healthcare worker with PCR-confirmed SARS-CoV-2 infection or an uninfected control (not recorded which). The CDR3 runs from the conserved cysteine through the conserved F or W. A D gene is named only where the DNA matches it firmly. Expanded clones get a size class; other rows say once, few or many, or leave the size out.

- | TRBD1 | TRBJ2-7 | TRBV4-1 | CASSLEAGGYEQYF | TGCGCCAGCAGCCTTGAAGCAGGGGGCTACGAGCAGTACTTC
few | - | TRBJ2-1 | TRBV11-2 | CASSSHVQTLSPYNEQFF | TGTGCCAGCAGCTCTCACGTCCAGACTCTTAGTCCGTACAATGAGCAGTTCTTC
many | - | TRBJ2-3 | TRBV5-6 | CASTGIGQGGDTQYF | TGTGCCAGCACCGGGATCGGCCAGGGAGGTGATACGCAGTATTTT
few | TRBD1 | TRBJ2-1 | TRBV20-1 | CSATDREPNEQFF | TGCAGTGCTACCGACAGGGAACCCAATGAGCAGTTCTTC
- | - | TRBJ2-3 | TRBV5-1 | CASSLGGARDTQYF | TGCGCCAGCAGCTTGGGTGGAGCGCGAGATACGCAGTATTTT
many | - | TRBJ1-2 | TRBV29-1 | CSVKPENHGYTF | TGCAGCGTCAAGCCTGAGAATCATGGCTACACCTTC
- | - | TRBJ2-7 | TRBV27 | CASSPRVGVGEQYF | TGTGCCAGCAGTCCCCGCGTAGGGGTTGGCGAGCAGTACTTC
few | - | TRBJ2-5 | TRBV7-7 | CASSLADSAQETQYF | TGTGCCAGCAGCTTAGCAGACTCCGCCCAAGAGACCCAGTACTTC
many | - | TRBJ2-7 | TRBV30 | CAWSAGPYEQYF | TGTGCCTGGAGTGCAGGACCGTACGAGCAGTACTTC
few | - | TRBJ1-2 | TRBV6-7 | CASSYQTGTDTF | TGTGCCAGCAGTTACCAGACAGGTACGGACACCTTC
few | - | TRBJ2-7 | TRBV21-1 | CASSETWGFHYEQYF | TGTGCCAGCAGCGAGACTTGGGGATTCCACTACGAGCAGTACTTC
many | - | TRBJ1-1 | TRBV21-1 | CASSKEAPTRNTEAFF | TGTGCCAGCAGCAAAGAGGCCCCTACACGGAACACTGAAGCTTTCTTT
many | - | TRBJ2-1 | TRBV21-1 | CASRQGWREQFF | TGTGCCAGCAGGCAGGGCTGGCGGGAGCAGTTCTTC
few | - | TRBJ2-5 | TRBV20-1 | CSARGSVKTQYF | TGCAGTGCTAGAGGGTCCGTTAAGACCCAGTACTTC
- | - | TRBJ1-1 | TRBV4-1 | CASSQTNMGTEAFF | TGCGCCAGCAGCCAAACCAACATGGGGACTGAAGCTTTCTTT
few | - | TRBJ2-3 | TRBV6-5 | CASSALGAVGTDTQYF | TGTGCCAGCAGTGCACTCGGGGCAGTCGGCACAGATACGCAGTATTTT
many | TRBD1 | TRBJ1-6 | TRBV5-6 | CASSSGQLNNSPLHF | TGTGCCAGCAGCTCGGGACAGCTTAATAATTCACCCCTCCACTTT
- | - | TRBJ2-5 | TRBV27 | CASGLETQYF | TGTGCCAGCGGCTTAGAGACCCAGTACTTC
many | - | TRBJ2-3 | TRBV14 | CASSRIGTRRTDTQYF | TGTGCCAGCAGCCGGATTGGGACACGACGCACAGATACGCAGTATTTT
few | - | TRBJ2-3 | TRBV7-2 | CASSFEPTDTQYF | TGTGCCAGCAGCTTTGAACCCACAGATACGCAGTATTTT
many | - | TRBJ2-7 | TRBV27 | CASSLFGRAFVEQYF | TGTGCCAGCAGTTTATTTGGCAGGGCATTCGTCGAGCAGTACTTC
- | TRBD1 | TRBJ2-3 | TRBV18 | CASSPGQGASTDTQYF | TGTGCCAGCTCCCCTGGACAGGGGGCAAGCACAGATACGCAGTATTTT
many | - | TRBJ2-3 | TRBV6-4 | CASSGEESTDTQYF | TGTGCCAGCAGTGGGGAAGAAAGCACAGATACGCAGTATTTT
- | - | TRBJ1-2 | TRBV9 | CASSGVGPRLGYTF | TGTGCCAGCAGCGGTGTCGGTCCTAGACTAGGCTACACCTTC
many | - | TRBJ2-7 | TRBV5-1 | CASSLEITPAYEQYF | TGCGCCAGCAGCTTGGAAATCACCCCAGCCTACGAGCAGTACTTC
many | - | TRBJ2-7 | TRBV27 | CASRQVGIYEQYF | TGTGCCAGCAGACAAGTTGGCATCTACGAGCAGTACTTC
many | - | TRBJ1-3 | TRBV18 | CASSPVLESRSPGNTIYF | TGTGCCAGCTCACCCGTGTTAGAGTCGAGGAGCCCTGGAAACACCATATATTTT
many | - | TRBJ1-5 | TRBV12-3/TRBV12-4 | CASSFFFSNQPQHF | TGTGCCAGCAGTTTCTTTTTCAGCAATCAGCCCCAGCATTTT
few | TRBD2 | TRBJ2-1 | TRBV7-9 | CASSSGTSGDVSPYNEQFF | TGTGCCAGCAGCAGTGGGACTAGCGGAGACGTTTCTCCCTACAATGAGCAGTTCTTC
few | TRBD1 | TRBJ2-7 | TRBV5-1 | CASSLVGTGRGYEQYF | TGCGCCAGCAGCTTGGTTGGGACAGGGAGGGGCTACGAGCAGTACTTC
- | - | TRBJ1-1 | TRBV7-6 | CASSPPGTPMPMNTEAFF | TGTGCCAGCAGCCCTCCCGGGACACCCATGCCCATGAACACTGAAGCTTTCTTT
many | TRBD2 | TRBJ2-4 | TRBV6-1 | CASSEALEGGKNIQYF | TGTGCCAGCAGTGAAGCCTTGGAGGGAGGGAAAAACATTCAGTACTTC
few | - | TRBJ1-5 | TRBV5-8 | CASTSGSNQPQHF | TGTGCCAGCACCTCCGGGAGCAATCAGCCCCAGCATTTT
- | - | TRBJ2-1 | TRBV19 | CASSIDRGRPSFTYNEQFF | TGTGCCAGTAGTATAGATCGAGGCAGGCCGAGCTTCACCTACAATGAGCAGTTCTTC
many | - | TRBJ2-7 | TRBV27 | CASSWSANYEQYF | TGTGCCAGCAGTTGGAGTGCGAACTACGAGCAGTACTTC
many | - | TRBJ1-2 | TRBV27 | CASRPQANYGYTF | TGTGCCAGCAGGCCCCAGGCCAACTATGGCTACACCTTC
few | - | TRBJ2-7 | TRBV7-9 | CASSLVVSSYEQYF | TGTGCCAGCAGCTTAGTCGTTAGCTCCTACGAGCAGTACTTC
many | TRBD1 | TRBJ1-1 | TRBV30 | CAWSGQGGTEAFF | TGTGCCTGGAGCGGACAGGGCGGCACTGAAGCTTTCTTT
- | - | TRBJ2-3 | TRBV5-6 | CASSLGADTQYF | TGTGCCAGCAGCTTGGGGGCAGATACGCAGTATTTT
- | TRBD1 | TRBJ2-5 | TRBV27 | CASSSLRTGAPQETQYF | TGTGCCAGCAGTTCGCTACGGACAGGGGCTCCACAAGAGACCCAGTACTTC
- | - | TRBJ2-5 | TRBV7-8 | CASSPYQETQYF | TGTGCCAGCAGCCCCTACCAAGAGACCCAGTACTTC